Below are 18 T cell receptor beta chains sequenced from a single sample in a study of read filtering for tumor transcriptome and immune sequencing. Molecular barcoded adaptors covering alpha/delta and beta/gamma chains were used on 400 ng RNA. TCRdb redid the calling of the reads with MiXCR, one entry per CDR3 protein. Counted here are 35,000 to 40,000 distinct CDR3 sequences, 12% to 15% occurring once; the ten biggest clones make up roughly 18%. The specimen sequenced was a population of CD138-negative cells sorted from bone marrow. The receptor source for this set is a donor older than 35 with multiple myeloma.

This clonotype was found a few times. V gene TRBV2 combines with J gene TRBJ2-4, with D possibly being TRBD1 or TRBD2 (6 bases each). The germline gives CDR1 SNHLY, CDR2 FYNNEI. The CDR3 is 15 residues long. V was trimmed by 0 bases and J by 10 bases, leaving 16 bases between them. CDR3 coding DNA: TGTGCCAGCAGTGAAGCGGGCAGGCTAGGGGGGATTCAGTACTTC. This translates into CASSEAGRLGGIQYF.

This clonotype showed up many times. J is TRBJ2-3 and V is TRBV6-1, with 8 positions matching TRBD1. The CDR3 has 17 residues. Germline assignment: CDR1 MNHNS and CDR2 SASEGT. Trimming removed 0 bases from V and 10 bases from J; junction bases left unmatched: 15. CDR3 bases: TGTGCCAGCAGTGAAGCCCCACAGGGGGGAATACCCAGGGCGCAGTATTTT. Translating gives CASSEAPQGGIPRAQYF.

Many counts were recorded for this clonotype. The chain links TRBV4-1 to TRBJ2-7; TRBD1 might be the D (6 bases). V lost 7 bases, J lost 1 base, and 20 bases lay in between. Germline loops: CDR1 MGHRA, CDR2 YSYEKL. CDR3 length: 16 amino acids. CDR3: CASTLVWSGESYEQYF. The CDR3 DNA reads TGCGCCAGCACCCTAGTGTGGTCAGGGGAATCCTACGAGCAGTACTTC.

This clonotype showed up many times. The rearrangement joins TRBV6-2 or TRBV6-3 to TRBJ2-1, with 10 nucleotides matching TRBD2. Germline values: CDR1 MNHEY, CDR2 SVGEGT. The CDR3 contains 14 residues. Trimming at V came to 4 bases and at J to 7 bases, leaving 4 bases not matched to a gene. CDR3 region: CASSFSGGTNEQFF. CDR3 sequence (DNA): TGTGCCAGCAGTTTTAGCGGGGGGACAAATGAGCAGTTCTTC.

On this clonotype: A read error may explain this, as a much larger clone is one base away. This chain uses TRBV18 with TRBJ2-5; D remains unclear. V was cut by 0 bases and J by 7 bases, with 12 bases left in between. CDR1 and CDR2 from the germline V gene are KGHSH and LQKENI. This CDR3 has 14 amino acids. The CDR3 DNA reads TGTGCCAGCTCACCACCGGGTTTATCGGGGACCCAGTACTTC. As protein: CASSPPGLSGTQYF.

This clonotype was found a few times. The rearrangement links TRBV5-1 to TRBJ1-2; TRBD1 matches 7 bases. The V gene's germline CDR1 is SGHRS and CDR2 YFSETQ. Trimming cost V 4 bases and J 1 base; bases outside gene matches: 10. The CDR3 is made up of 16 amino acids. This chain's CDR3 is CASSPGQRGGNYGYTF. In DNA, the CDR3 is TGCGCCAGCAGCCCGGGACAGCGAGGCGGTAACTATGGCTACACCTTC. Together with reference TRBV5-1 and TRBJ1-2, the CDR3 gives the full variable domain: KAGVTQTPRYLIKTRGQQVTLSCSPISGHRSVSWYQQTPGQGLQFLFEYFSETQRNKGNFPGRFSGRQFSNSRSEMNVSTLELGDSALYLCASSPGQRGGNYGYTFGSGTRLTVV.

This clonotype was observed at least ten times. The genes are TRBV7-8 and TRBJ2-5, with D perhaps TRBD1 (7 bases). The length of the CDR3 is 14 residues. Germline V CDR1 and CDR2: SGHVS, FQNEAQ. Trimming left V 4 bases short and J 5 bases short, with 14 bases between. The CDR3 region is CASSSTTGRETQYF. In nucleotides, the CDR3 is TGTGCCAGCAGCTCCACGACAGGGAGGGAGACCCAGTACTTC.

This clonotype was counted ten times or more. V gene TRBV7-9 combines with J gene TRBJ1-5; D is ambiguous. Trimming pared 5 bases from V and 5 bases from J, leaving 7 bases between. The CDR3 is 12 amino acids. CDR1 and CDR2 (germline): SEHNR, FQNEAQ (reference sequence). The CDR3 sequence: CASSLRDQPQHF. The CDR3 coding sequence is TGTGCCAGCAGCCTGAGGGATCAGCCCCAGCATTTT.

This clonotype has at least ten counts. The J gene is TRBJ2-5, the V gene TRBV5-1; D call uncertain. Trimming removed 2 bases from V and 5 bases from J, with 10 bases in between. CDR3 length equals 13 residues. CDR1 is SGHRS and CDR2 is YFSETQ in the germline V gene. The CDR3 nucleotides read TGCGCCAGCAGCTTTCCCGAGACGGAGACCCAGTACTTC. Protein product: CASSFPETETQYF.

This clonotype was seen repeatedly, ten times or more. The chain employs TRBV5-6 and TRBJ2-1; no definite D call. CDR1 and CDR2 from the germline V gene are SGHDT and YYEEEE. CDR3 length: 16 residues. Trimming cost V 4 bases and J 1 base, with 15 bases left between them. CDR3 loop: CASSLMVSGSYNEQFF. In nucleotides, the CDR3 is TGTGCCAGCAGCCTAATGGTGTCAGGATCCTACAATGAGCAGTTCTTC.

This clonotype has more than one count but fewer than ten. This may arise from a read error, as a much more abundant clone is one base away. The chain links TRBV7-2 to TRBJ2-3, with TRBD2 identical over 7 bases. This CDR3 is 18 amino acids long. Germline CDR1 is SGHTA and CDR2 is FQGNSA. CDR3 region: CASRNPSLAGVSTGTQYF. The CDR3 DNA is TGTGCCAGCAGGAACCCCTCCCTGGCGGGGGTAAGCACAGGTACGCAGTATTTT. The entire variable domain, with the rest obtained from reference TRBV7-2 and TRBJ2-3, is as follows: GAGVSQSPSNKVTEKGKDVELRCDPISGHTALYWYRQSLGQGLEFLIYFQGNSAPDKSGLPSDRFSAERTGGSVSTLTIQRTQQEDSAVYLCASRNPSLAGVSTGTQYFGPGTRLTVL.

This clonotype was counted many times. The chain has TRBV27 and TRBJ2-2, with 8 bases aligning to TRBD1. V shed 3 bases, J shed 4 bases, and the junction held 13 bases outside the gene matches. CDR3 length equals 18 residues. CDR1 and CDR2 (germline): MNHEY, SMNVEV (reference sequence). The CDR3 protein is CASSFIPGRGRSTGELFF. CDR3 DNA sequence: TGTGCCAGCAGTTTTATCCCCGGCAGGGGGCGAAGCACCGGGGAGCTGTTTTTT.

Ten or more counts support this clonotype. The chain carries TRBV6-2 or TRBV6-3 and TRBJ2-1; D remains unclear. V lost 2 bases and J 0 bases, leaving 5 bases between the germline ends. The CDR3 has 14 amino acids. Germline values: CDR1 MNHEY, CDR2 SVGEGT. CDR3 DNA: TGTGCCAGCAGTTACGTGAGCTCCTACAATGAGCAGTTCTTC. Amino acid sequence: CASSYVSSYNEQFF.

In its sample, this clonotype was seen many times. This chain joins TRBV2 and TRBJ1-2; weak D call: TRBD1 (5 bases). Trimming stripped 6 bases from V and 4 bases from J, with 9 bases between. CDR1 is SNHLY, CDR2 FYNNEI, per germline. CDR3 size: 12 residues. The CDR3 reads CASSWTPYGYTF. The DNA for the CDR3 is TGTGCCAGCAGCTGGACACCCTATGGCTACACCTTC.

Comments on this clonotype: This may arise from a read error, as a much more abundant clone is one base away. This chain links TRBV9 with TRBJ2-5; 8 nucleotides agree with TRBD2. The CDR3 contains 15 residues. The germline gives CDR1 SGDLS, CDR2 YYNGEE. V shed 4 bases, J shed 4 bases, and the junction held 9 bases outside the gene matches. The CDR3 region has the DNA TGTGCCAGCAGCCCTCGACTAGCGAACCGAGAGACCCAGTACTTC. It is translated as CASSPRLANRETQYF.

This chain connects TRBV7-9 to TRBJ2-1; D perhaps matches TRBD2 (6 bases). Looked up from germline, CDR1 is SEHNR and CDR2 is FQNEAQ (reference sequence). The length of the CDR3 is 15 residues. The V end was cut by 5 bases, the J end by 0 bases, with 11 bases between. CDR3 DNA sequence: TGTGCCAGCAGCCGAGGCGGGGCCTCCTACAATGAGCAGTTCTTC. This codes for CASSRGGASYNEQFF.

In this sample, this clonotype turned up many times. V usage is TRBV5-1 and J usage is TRBJ1-1, with D tentatively TRBD1 (5 bases). Germline CDR1 reads SGHRS; CDR2 reads YFSETQ. V was clipped by 5 bases and J by 1 base, with 9 bases between them. The CDR3 sequence is 13 residues long. The CDR3 loop reads CASRPGPNTEAFF. The CDR3 DNA is TGCGCCAGCAGGCCAGGGCCGAACACTGAAGCTTTCTTT.

This clonotype came up many times. The J gene is TRBJ2-2, the V gene TRBV9, with D possibly matching TRBD1 (6 bases). The CDR3 runs to 16 residues. Per germline, CDR1 SGDLS and CDR2 YYNGEE. The V gene lost 0 bases and the J gene lost 2 bases, with 11 bases spanning the gap. CDR3 residues: CASSVAGTFNTGELFF. The CDR3 coding sequence is TGTGCCAGCAGCGTAGCAGGGACATTTAACACCGGGGAGCTGTTTTTT.